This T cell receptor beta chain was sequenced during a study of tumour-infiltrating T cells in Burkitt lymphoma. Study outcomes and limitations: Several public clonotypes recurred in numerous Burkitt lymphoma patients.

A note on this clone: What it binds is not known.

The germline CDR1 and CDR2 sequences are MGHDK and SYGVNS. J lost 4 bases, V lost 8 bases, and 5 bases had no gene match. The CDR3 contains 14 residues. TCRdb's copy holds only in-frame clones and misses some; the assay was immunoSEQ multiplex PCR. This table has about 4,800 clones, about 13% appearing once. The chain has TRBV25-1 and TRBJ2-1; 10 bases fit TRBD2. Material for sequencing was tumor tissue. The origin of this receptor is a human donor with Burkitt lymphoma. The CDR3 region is CASARAGGYNEQFF. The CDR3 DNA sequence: TGTGCCAGCGCTAGAGCGGGGGGGTACAATGAGCAGTTCTTC.